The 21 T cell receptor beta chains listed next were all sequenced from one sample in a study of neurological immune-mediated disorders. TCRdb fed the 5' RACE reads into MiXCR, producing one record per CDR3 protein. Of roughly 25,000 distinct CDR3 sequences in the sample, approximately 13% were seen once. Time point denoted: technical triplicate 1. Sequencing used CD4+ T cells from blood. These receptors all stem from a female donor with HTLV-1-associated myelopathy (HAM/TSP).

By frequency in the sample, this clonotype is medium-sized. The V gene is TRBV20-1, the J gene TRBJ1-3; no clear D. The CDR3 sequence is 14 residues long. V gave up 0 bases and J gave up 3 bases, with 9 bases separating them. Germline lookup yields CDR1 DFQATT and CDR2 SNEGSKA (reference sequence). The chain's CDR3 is CSARDEGSGNTIYF. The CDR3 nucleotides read TGCAGTGCTAGAGATGAAGGGAGTGGAAACACCATATATTTT.

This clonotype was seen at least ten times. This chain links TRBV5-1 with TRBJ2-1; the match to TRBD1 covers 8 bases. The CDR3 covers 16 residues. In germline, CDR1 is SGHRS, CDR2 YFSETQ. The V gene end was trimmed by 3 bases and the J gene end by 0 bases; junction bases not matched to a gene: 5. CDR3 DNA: TGCGCCAGCAGCTACCGACAGGGGAGCTCCTACAATGAGCAGTTCTTC. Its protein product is CASSYRQGSSYNEQFF.

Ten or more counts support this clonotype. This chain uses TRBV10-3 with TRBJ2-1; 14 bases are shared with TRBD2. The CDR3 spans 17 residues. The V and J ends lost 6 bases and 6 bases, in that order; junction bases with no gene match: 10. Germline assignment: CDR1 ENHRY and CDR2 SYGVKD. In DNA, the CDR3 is TGTGCCATCAGCACCGGGACTAGCGGGAGAGGCTCCAATGAGCAGTTCTTC. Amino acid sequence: CAISTGTSGRGSNEQFF.

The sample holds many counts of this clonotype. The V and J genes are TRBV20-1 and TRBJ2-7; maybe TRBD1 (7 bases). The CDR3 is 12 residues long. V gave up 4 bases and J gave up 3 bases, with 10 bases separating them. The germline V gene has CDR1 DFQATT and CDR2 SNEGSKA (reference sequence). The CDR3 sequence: CSANQGGYEQYF. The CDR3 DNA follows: TGCAGTGCTAACCAGGGGGGCTACGAGCAGTACTTC.

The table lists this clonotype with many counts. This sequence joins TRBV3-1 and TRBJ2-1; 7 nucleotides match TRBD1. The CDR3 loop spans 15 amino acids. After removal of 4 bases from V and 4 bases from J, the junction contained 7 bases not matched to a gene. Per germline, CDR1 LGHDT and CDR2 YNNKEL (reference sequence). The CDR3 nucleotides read TGTGCCAGCAGCCTAAGACAGGGACGTTACAATGAGCAGTTCTTC. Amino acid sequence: CASSLRQGRYNEQFF.

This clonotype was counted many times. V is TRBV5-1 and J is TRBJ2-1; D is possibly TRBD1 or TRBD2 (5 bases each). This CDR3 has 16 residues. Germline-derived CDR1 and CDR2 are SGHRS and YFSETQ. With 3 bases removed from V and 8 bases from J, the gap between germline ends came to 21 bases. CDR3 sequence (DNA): TGCGCCAGCAGCTGGCTAGGGACGCCAGGTGTTGATGAGCAGTTCTTC. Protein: CASSWLGTPGVDEQFF.

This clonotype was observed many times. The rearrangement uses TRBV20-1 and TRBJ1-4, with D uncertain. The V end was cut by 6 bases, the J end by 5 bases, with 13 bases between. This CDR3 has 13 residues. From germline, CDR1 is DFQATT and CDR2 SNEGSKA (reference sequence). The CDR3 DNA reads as TGCAGTGCAAGAAACAGTTGGAATGAAAAACTGTTTTTT. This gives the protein CSARNSWNEKLFF.

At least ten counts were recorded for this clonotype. CDR3 DNA sequence: TGCGCCAGCAGTCCGATCCGCCCGGGACAGACATACAATGAGCAGTTCTTC. Protein sequence: CASSPIRPGQTYNEQFF. The rearrangement joins TRBV23-1 to TRBJ2-1, with 7 bases matching TRBD1. TRBV23-1 has ORF status, its function being uncertain. V lost 4 bases and J lost 4; bases outside the gene matches: 13. The CDR3 loop spans 17 amino acids.

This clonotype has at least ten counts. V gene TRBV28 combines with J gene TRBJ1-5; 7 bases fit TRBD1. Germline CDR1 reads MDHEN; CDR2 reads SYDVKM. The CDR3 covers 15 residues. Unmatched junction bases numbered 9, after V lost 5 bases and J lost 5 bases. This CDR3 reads CASSTRTGLYQPQHF. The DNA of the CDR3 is TGTGCCAGCAGTACCCGGACAGGCTTATATCAGCCCCAGCATTTT.

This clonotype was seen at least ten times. The CDR3 reads CASSHAGTSGYEQYF. The CDR3 DNA reads as TGTGCCAGCAGCCACGCCGGGACTAGCGGGTACGAGCAGTACTTC. The chain is built from TRBV5-8 and TRBJ2-7; 12 bases are a match to TRBD2. This CDR3 is 15 amino acids long. Losses at the gene ends were 4 bases for V and 4 bases for J; bases not matched to a gene: 6. Germline values: CDR1 SGHTS, CDR2 YDEGEE.

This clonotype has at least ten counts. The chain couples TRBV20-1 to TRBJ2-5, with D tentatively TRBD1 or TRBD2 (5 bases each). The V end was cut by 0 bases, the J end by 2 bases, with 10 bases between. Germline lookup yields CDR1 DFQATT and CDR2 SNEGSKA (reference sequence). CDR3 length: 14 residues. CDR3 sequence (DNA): TGCAGTGCTAGAGATTTTGGGGGACAAGAGACCCAGTACTTC. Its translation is CSARDFGGQETQYF.

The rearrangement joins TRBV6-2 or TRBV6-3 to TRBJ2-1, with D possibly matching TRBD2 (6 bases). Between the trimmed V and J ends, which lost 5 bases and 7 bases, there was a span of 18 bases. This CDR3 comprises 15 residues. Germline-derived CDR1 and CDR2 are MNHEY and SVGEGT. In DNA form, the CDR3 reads TGTGCCAGCAGTGAACCGGGACTCAAGTCTAATGAGCAGTTCTTC. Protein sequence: CASSEPGLKSNEQFF.

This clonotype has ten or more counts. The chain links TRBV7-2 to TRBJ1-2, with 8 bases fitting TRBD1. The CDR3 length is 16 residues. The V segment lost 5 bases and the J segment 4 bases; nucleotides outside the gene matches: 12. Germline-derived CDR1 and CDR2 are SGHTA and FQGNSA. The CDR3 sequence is CASSPGGQGARYGYTF. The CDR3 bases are TGTGCCAGCAGCCCAGGGGGGCAGGGGGCCCGCTATGGCTACACCTTC.

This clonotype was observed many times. The CDR3 spells CSARQTGATNTEAFF. The CDR3 DNA reads as TGCAGTGCTAGGCAGACAGGGGCCACGAACACTGAAGCTTTCTTT. This sequence joins TRBV20-1 and TRBJ1-1, with TRBD1 matching over 8 bases. Germline-derived CDR1 and CDR2 are DFQATT and SNEGSKA (reference sequence). This CDR3 comprises 15 residues. V was clipped by 3 bases and J by 1 base; unmatched bases: 7.

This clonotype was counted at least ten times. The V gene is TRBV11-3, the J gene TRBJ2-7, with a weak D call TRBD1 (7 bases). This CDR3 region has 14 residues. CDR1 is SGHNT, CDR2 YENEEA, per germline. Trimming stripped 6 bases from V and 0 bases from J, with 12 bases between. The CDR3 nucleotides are TGTGCCAGCAGGCGCGGGGACAGCTCCTACGAGCAGTACTTC. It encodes CASRRGDSSYEQYF.

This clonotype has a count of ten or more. CDR3 sequence (DNA): TGTGCCAGCCGCGGGACTACGAACACCGGGGAGCTGTTTTTT. Translation gives CASRGTTNTGELFF. The chain is built from TRBV27 and TRBJ2-2; TRBD2 agrees at 7 bases. V lost 8 bases to trimming and J lost 0 bases; unmatched junction nucleotides: 3. The CDR3 consists of 14 residues. In germline, CDR1 is MNHEY, CDR2 SMNVEV (reference sequence).

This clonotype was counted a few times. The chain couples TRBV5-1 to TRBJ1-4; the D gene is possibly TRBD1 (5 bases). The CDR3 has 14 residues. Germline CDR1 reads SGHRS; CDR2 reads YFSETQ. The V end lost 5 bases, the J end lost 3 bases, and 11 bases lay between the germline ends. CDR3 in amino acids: CASRPQGPNEKLFF. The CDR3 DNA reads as TGCGCCAGCAGGCCTCAGGGTCCTAATGAAAAACTGTTTTTT.

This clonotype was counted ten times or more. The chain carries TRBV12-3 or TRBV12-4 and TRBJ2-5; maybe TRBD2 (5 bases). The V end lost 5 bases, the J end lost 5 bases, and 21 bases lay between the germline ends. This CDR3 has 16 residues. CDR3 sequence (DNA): TGTGCCAGCAGTCCCTTGGGAGCCCGGAGGAAGGAGACCCAGTACTTC. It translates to CASSPLGARRKETQYF.

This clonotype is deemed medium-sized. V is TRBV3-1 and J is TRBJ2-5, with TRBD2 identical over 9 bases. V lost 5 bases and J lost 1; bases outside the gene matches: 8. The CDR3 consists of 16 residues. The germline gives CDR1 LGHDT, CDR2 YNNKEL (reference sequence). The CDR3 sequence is CASSDSLAGFQETQYF. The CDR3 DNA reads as TGTGCCAGCAGCGACAGTCTAGCGGGGTTCCAAGAGACCCAGTACTTC.

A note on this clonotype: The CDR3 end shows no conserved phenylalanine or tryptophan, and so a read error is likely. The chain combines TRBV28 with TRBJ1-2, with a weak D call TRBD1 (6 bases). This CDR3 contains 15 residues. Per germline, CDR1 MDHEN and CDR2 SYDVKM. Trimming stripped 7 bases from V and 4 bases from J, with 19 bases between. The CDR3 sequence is CASNPRGAVSYGYTV. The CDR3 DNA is TGTGCCAGCAATCCGAGGGGGGCAGTCTCCTATGGCTACACCGTC.

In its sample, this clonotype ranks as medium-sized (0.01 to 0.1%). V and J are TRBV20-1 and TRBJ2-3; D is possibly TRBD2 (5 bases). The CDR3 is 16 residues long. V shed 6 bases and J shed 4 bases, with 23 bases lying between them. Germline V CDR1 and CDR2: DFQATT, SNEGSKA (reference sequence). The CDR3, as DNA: TGCAGTGCGCCCTCGAGGGCTTCCGGGCCCGCAGATACGCAGTATTTT. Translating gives CSAPSRASGPADTQYF.